The present T cell receptor beta chain was sequenced within a study of post-analysis software for immune sequencing data. Study-level findings and limits: Patients had higher frequencies than controls of five TRBV segments, including TRBV5-6, TRBV5-1 and TRBV20-1.

Incorporated into the TCR beta cDNA libraries were unique molecular identifiers, which served to reduce PCR and sequencing biases. Each CDR3 protein is one row after TCRdb ran MiXCR on the PCR reads. The sample shows roughly 540,000 distinct CDR3 sequences, around a third of them seen only once. This clonotype was seen at least ten times. The antigen is undetermined. In germline, CDR1 is SNHLY, CDR2 FYNNEI. The CDR3 spans 10 residues. V was clipped by 3 bases and J by 9 bases, with 4 bases between them. The receptor was derived from a girl under 18 with multiple sclerosis. The sequencing input was blood. The gene calls are TRBV2 and TRBJ2-3; D uncertain. CDR3 coding DNA: TGTGCCAGCAGTGAGCAGACGCAGTATTTT. It specifies CASSEQTQYF.